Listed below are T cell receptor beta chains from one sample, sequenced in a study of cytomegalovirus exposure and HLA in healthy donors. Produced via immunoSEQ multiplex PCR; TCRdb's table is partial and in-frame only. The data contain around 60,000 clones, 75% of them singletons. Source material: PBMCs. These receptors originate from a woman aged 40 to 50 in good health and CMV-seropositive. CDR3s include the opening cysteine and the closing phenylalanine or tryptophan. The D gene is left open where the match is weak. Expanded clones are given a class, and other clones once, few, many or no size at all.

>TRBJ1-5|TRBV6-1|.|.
TGTGCCAGCAGTGAAAAGGGGCAAGGTCAGCCCCAGCATTTT
CASSEKGQGQPQHF
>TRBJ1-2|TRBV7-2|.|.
TGTGCCAGCAGCTTAGCCACGGGAGCCTCCTATGGCTACACCTTC
CASSLATGASYGYTF
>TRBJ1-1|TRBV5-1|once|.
TGCGCCAGCAGCATCGGGGACACTCTAAACACTGAAGCTTTCTTT
CASSIGDTLNTEAFF
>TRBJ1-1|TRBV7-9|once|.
TGTGCCAGCAGCCCAACAGCTCTAATGAACACTGAAGCTTTCTTT
CASSPTALMNTEAFF
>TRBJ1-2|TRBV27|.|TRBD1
TGTGCCAGCACAAGGACAGGGGGAAGGGATGGCTACACCTTC
CASTRTGGRDGYTF
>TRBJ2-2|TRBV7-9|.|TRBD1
TGTGCCAGCAGCTTGGGGGACAGCTATGCCGGGGAGCTGTTTTTT
CASSLGDSYAGELFF
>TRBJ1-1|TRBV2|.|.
TGTGCCAGCAGTTCCCCCCGCGACTCCACTGAAGCTTTCTTT
CASSSPRDSTEAFF
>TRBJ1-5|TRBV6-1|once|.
TGTGCCAGCAGTGAGGGGGGGGCGAGCAATCAGCCCCAGCATTTT
CASSEGGASNQPQHF
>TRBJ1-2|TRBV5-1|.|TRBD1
TGCGCCAGCAGCTTGGATGGACAGGGGGATATCGGGGGCTACACCTTC
CASSLDGQGDIGGYTF
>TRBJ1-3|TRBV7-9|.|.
TGTGCCAGCAGGATTGTGAGGGACACCATATATTTT
CASRIVRDTIYF
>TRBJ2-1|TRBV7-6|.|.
TGTGCCAGCAGCTTAGATACGGGGGTCTACAATGAGCAGTTCTTC
CASSLDTGVYNEQFF